Shown below are 17 T cell receptor beta chains from a single sample sequenced in a study of T cells in Graves' hyperthyroidism and ophthalmopathy. Amplified TCR beta CDR3 regions derived from RNA transcripts. With the HTBI primer set, the TCR CDR3 went through a first round of RT-PCR. From the multiplex PCR reads, TCRdb called clonotypes with MiXCR, one entry per CDR3 protein. The sample holds 400,000 or so distinct CDR3 sequences; roughly 14% are singletons and the top ten take about 19%. Sequenced: blood. The receptors were sampled from a woman aged 30 to 39 with Graves' ophthalmopathy.

This clonotype was detected ten times or more. This chain links TRBV9 with TRBJ2-3; D assignment may be TRBD1 or TRBD2 (6 bases each). Trimming pared 0 bases from V and 6 bases from J, leaving 17 bases between. The CDR3 loop spans 16 amino acids. Germline V gene lookup returns CDR1 SGDLS and CDR2 YYNGEE. The CDR3 nucleotides are TGTGCCAGCAGCGTAGAAGTCGGGGGCCTTCCGGATACGCAGTATTTT. This translates into CASSVEVGGLPDTQYF.

As to this clonotype: The junction differs from germline at one of its ends, possibly a read error. The gene calls are TRBV7-6 and TRBJ2-7; TRBD2 matches 8 bases. The CDR3 is made up of 15 amino acids. Germline CDR1 and CDR2: SGHVS and FNYEAQ. Here the CDR3 reads CASSTTGGSLYEQYF. Here the CDR3 DNA reads TGCGCCAGCAGCACTACGGGGGGGTCACTTTACGAGCAGTACTTC.

The table lists this clonotype with a few counts. This chain uses TRBV20-1 with TRBJ2-3; TRBD2 is a possible D gene (5 bases). This CDR3 comprises 13 residues. Trimming removed 7 bases at V and 3 bases at J, with 14 bases between. Germline V lookup: CDR1 DFQATT, CDR2 SNEGSKA (reference sequence). The CDR3, as DNA: TGCAGTGTCGGAGGTAGTAGTACAGATACGCAGTATTTT. Protein sequence: CSVGGSSTDTQYF.

This clonotype was observed many times. The chain employs TRBV30 and TRBJ1-1, with 8 positions matching TRBD1. Germline V gene sequence: CDR1 GTSNPN, CDR2 SVGIG (reference sequence). Trimming cost V 3 bases and J 4 bases; bases outside gene matches: 4. The CDR3 sequence is 13 residues long. The CDR3 coding sequence is TGTGCCTGGAGCGTTCAGGGGGCCACTGAAGCTTTCTTT. As protein: CAWSVQGATEAFF.

In its sample, this clonotype was seen many times. This chain links TRBV20-1 with TRBJ2-3, with TRBD2 as a possible D gene (5 bases). Germline-derived CDR1 and CDR2 are DFQATT and SNEGSKA (reference sequence). The CDR3 consists of 15 residues. Trimming shortened V by 4 bases and J by 4 bases, and 18 bases separated the two germline ends. The CDR3 DNA reads TGCAGTGCTACCCAGAGGGAGTCGATACCAGATACGCAGTATTTT. Translation gives CSATQRESIPDTQYF.

The rearrangement joins TRBV6-1 to TRBJ2-5, with 8 positions matching TRBD2. CDR1 and CDR2 (germline): MNHNS, SASEGT. The CDR3 spans 14 residues. V dropped 5 bases and J dropped 0; count of bases not matched to a gene: 2. The DNA of the CDR3 is TGTGCCAGCAGTTCGACTAGCGACCAAGAGACCCAGTACTTC. Its protein product is CASSSTSDQETQYF.

CDR3 in DNA: TGTGCCAGCAGCCAAGATTGGGACAGTCAGGAAGCTTTCTTT. Translation gives CASSQDWDSQEAFF. The chain joins TRBV14 to TRBJ1-1; TRBD1 matches at 7 bases. V was clipped by 0 bases and J by 8 bases; unmatched bases: 6. CDR3 size: 14 residues. CDR1 is SGHDN, CDR2 FVKESK, per germline.

This clonotype was seen ten or more times. V is TRBV6-1 and J is TRBJ1-2; weak D call: TRBD1 (6 bases). CDR3 size: 17 residues. V was trimmed by 5 bases and J by 6 bases, leaving 25 bases between them. Germline V gene lookup returns CDR1 MNHNS and CDR2 SASEGT. For the CDR3, the DNA is TGTGCCAGCAGTCCTGACAGGTGGACAAATCGGACAAATGGCTACACCTTC. Amino acid sequence: CASSPDRWTNRTNGYTF.

Remarks on this clonotype: This may arise from a read error, as a much more abundant clone is one base away. This chain connects TRBV7-9 to TRBJ2-7, with D possibly being TRBD1 (5 bases). The germline V gene has CDR1 SEHNR and CDR2 FQNEAQ (reference sequence). V gave up 5 bases and J gave up 3 bases, with 17 bases separating them. The CDR3 contains 15 residues. The CDR3 bases are TGTGCCAGCAGCCCCCAGGTGGACAACGTCTACGAGCAGTACTTC. As protein: CASSPQVDNVYEQYF. Combining the CDR3 with reference TRBV7-9 and TRBJ2-7 gives the whole variable domain DTGVSQNPRHKITKRGQNVTFRCDPISEHNRLYWYRQTLGQGPEFLTYFQNEAQLEKSRLLSDRFSAERPKGSFSTLEIQRTEQGDSAMYLCASSPQVDNVYEQYFGPGTRLTVT.

The rearrangement uses TRBV3-1 and TRBJ1-2; 8 bases map to TRBD1. This CDR3 has 15 amino acids. V trimming: 3 bases; J trimming: 3 bases; junction bases outside the gene matches: 6. Germline CDR1 and CDR2: LGHDT and YNNKEL (reference sequence). The CDR3 reads CASSQSDRVDYGYTF. CDR3 sequence (DNA): TGTGCCAGCAGCCAGTCGGACAGGGTCGACTATGGCTACACCTTC.

This clonotype was detected ten times or more. V is TRBV6-1 and J is TRBJ1-1; D is unclear. Germline V gene lookup returns CDR1 MNHNS and CDR2 SASEGT. V lost 3 bases and J lost 2, with 13 bases in between. The CDR3 has 15 amino acids. The CDR3 nucleotides are TGTGCCAGCAGTGAGCGACCGGCCACCAACACTGAAGCTTTCTTT. Translating it yields CASSERPATNTEAFF.

The gene calls are TRBV4-1 and TRBJ2-1; no clear D. The germline gives CDR1 MGHRA, CDR2 YSYEKL. The CDR3 loop spans 14 amino acids. The ends were cut back, 0 bases at V and 7 bases at J, with 10 bases in the middle. CDR3 in DNA: TGCGCCAGCAGCCAAGACCCTACTCTGAATGAGCAGTTCTTC. It is translated as CASSQDPTLNEQFF.

The chain couples TRBV4-1 to TRBJ2-7; D is undetermined. CDR1 and CDR2 (germline): MGHRA, YSYEKL. The CDR3 runs 16 residues. V lost 0 bases and J lost 3, with 15 bases in between. The CDR3 sequence is CASSQDRFGFYYEQYF. CDR3 nucleotides: TGCGCCAGCAGCCAAGATCGGTTTGGTTTCTACTACGAGCAGTACTTC.

The table lists this clonotype with many counts. J is TRBJ1-2 and V is TRBV20-1; no definite D call. Trimming pared 1 base from V and 6 bases from J, leaving 12 bases between. CDR3 size: 13 residues. The germline V gene has CDR1 DFQATT and CDR2 SNEGSKA (reference sequence). CDR3 DNA: TGCAGTGCTAGAGTAGTCGGCCAGCATGGCTACACCTTC. Translating it yields CSARVVGQHGYTF.

This clonotype was found many times. V is TRBV13 and J is TRBJ1-1; D unresolved. The germline V gene encodes CDR1 PRHDT and CDR2 FYEKMQ (reference sequence). The CDR3 sequence is 14 residues long. Trimming took 5 bases from V and 3 from J, leaving 13 bases between them. CDR3 protein: CASSRSGWYTEAFF. In DNA, the CDR3 is TGTGCCAGCAGCAGGTCGGGTTGGTACACTGAAGCTTTCTTT. The variable domain in full, completed from reference TRBV13 and TRBJ1-1, reads AAGVIQSPRHLIKEKRETATLKCYPIPRHDTVYWYQQGPGQDPQFLISFYEKMQSDKGSIPDRFSAQQFSDYHSELNMSSLELGDSALYFCASSRSGWYTEAFFGQGTRLTVV.

The sample holds many counts of this clonotype. The rearrangement uses TRBV7-9 and TRBJ2-5; D uncertain. The length of the CDR3 is 15 residues. V was clipped by 0 bases and J by 2 bases, with 10 bases between them. Germline lookup yields CDR1 SEHNR and CDR2 FQNEAQ (reference sequence). CDR3 in amino acids: CASSLAHSEQETQYF. In DNA form, the CDR3 reads TGTGCCAGCAGCTTAGCGCACAGCGAACAAGAGACCCAGTACTTC.

This clonotype appeared once. A much more abundant neighbour one base away suggests this may be a read error. The V and J genes are TRBV3-1 and TRBJ2-5, with D tentatively TRBD1 or TRBD2 (5 bases each). Per germline, CDR1 LGHDT and CDR2 YNNKEL (reference sequence). CDR3 length: 14 residues. CDR3: CASSQSSRGEIQYF. CDR3 coding DNA: TGTGCCAGCAGCCAAAGTTCTCGAGGGGAGATCCAGTACTTC.